This TCR beta chain was obtained from a study of blood T cell repertoires in COVID-19. The authors' processing: Amplification of reference gene primers was used by the study to estimate nucleated cell counts. The assay was immunoSEQ multiplex PCR, and TCRdb's table has in-frame clones only and misses some. That table furnishes V, J and clone size, whereas the DNA furnished D and trimming. The table has 250,000 or so clones, roughly 90% seen once; the top ten hold approximately 2.1%. This clone has more than one count but fewer than ten. The TCR sequence derives from a woman in her sixties or seventies with COVID-19, enrolled during active disease. The sample was peripheral blood.

CDR3 loop: CATSRKTGGNTEAFF. CDR3 bases: TGTGCCACCAGCAGAAAAACAGGGGGGAACACTGAAGCTTTCTTT. The V gene is TRBV15, the J gene TRBJ1-1, with 8 bases that match TRBD1. From germline, CDR1 is LNHNV and CDR2 YYDKDF (reference sequence). The CDR3 loop spans 15 amino acids. V shed 2 bases, J shed 1 base, and the junction held 3 bases outside the gene matches.